This T cell receptor (beta chain) was found in a study of beta chain features in type 1 diabetes. Concerning this clone: Its target is unknown.

The CDR3 consists of 14 residues. The V end was cut by 5 bases, the J end by 4 bases, with 9 bases between. CDR1 and CDR2 (germline): SSHAT, FNYEAQ (reference sequence). Study findings and constraints: There was a moderate but significant shortening of TCRB CDR3s in all four CD4+ subsets of Type 1 diabetes patients. Researchers could not determine here whether HLA type influences TCRB rearrangement. Type 1 diabetes patients showed fewer insertions and more deletions at VDJ junctions.

Expressed TCRB transcripts were sequenced after all isolated RNA was converted to cDNA. Data came from immunoSEQ multiplex PCR; TCRdb stores just in-frame clones and leaves some out. Of about 120,000 clones listed, approximately 16% are singletons. Sequencing was carried out using central memory CD4+ T cells from blood. The sequence came from a man in his thirties or forties with type 1 diabetes. The chain joins TRBV7-7 to TRBJ1-6; D unclear. The CDR3 region has the DNA TGTGCCAGCAGCCAGCGGACGTATAATTCACCCCTCCACTTT. This sequence encodes CASSQRTYNSPLHF.